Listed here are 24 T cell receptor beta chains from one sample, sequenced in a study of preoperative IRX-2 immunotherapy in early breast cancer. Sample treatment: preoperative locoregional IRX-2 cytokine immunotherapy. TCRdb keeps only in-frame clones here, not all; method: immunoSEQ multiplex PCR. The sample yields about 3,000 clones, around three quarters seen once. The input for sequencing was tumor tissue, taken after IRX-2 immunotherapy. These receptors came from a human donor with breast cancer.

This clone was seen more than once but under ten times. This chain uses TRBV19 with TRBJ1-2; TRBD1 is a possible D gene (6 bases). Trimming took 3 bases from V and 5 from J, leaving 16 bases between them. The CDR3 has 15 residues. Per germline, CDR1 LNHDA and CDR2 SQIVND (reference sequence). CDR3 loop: CASSISARQAYGYTF. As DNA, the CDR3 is TGTGCCAGTAGTATCTCTGCTAGACAGGCTTATGGCTACACCTTC.

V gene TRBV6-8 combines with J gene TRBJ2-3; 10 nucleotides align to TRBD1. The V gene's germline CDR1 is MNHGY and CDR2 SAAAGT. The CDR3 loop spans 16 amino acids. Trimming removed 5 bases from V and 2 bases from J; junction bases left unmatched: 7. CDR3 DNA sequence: TGTGCCAGCAGTGGGGACAGGGGAGGGTACACAGATACGCAGTATTTT. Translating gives CASSGDRGGYTDTQYF.

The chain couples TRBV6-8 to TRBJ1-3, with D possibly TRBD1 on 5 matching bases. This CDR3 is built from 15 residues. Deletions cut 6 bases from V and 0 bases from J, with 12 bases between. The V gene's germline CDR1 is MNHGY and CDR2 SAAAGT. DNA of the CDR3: TGTGCCAGCAGGGGGGACGGAGACTCTGGAAACACCATATATTTT. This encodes CASRGDGDSGNTIYF.

CDR3 coding DNA: TGCGCCAGCAGCACGGGACTAGCGGGGCTAGACAATGAGCAGTTCTTC. This sequence encodes CASSTGLAGLDNEQFF. The rearrangement links TRBV5-1 to TRBJ2-1, with 13 bases identical to TRBD2. Germline loops: CDR1 SGHRS, CDR2 YFSETQ. The CDR3 loop spans 16 amino acids. The J segment lost 5 bases and the V segment lost 4 bases, leaving 6 bases of the junction unmatched.

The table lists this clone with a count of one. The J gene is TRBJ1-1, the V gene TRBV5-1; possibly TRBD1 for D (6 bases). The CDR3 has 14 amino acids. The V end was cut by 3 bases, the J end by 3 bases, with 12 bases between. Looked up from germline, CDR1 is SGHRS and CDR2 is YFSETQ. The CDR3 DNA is TGCGCCAGCAGCTCCGGGACATTTTACACTGAAGCTTTCTTT. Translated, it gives CASSSGTFYTEAFF.

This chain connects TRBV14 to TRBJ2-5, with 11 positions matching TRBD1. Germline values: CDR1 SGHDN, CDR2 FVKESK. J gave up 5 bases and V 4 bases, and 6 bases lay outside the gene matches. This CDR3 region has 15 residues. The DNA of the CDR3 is TGTGCCAGCAGCCCCTGGACAGGGGGCCGGGAGACCCAGTACTTC. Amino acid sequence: CASSPWTGGRETQYF.

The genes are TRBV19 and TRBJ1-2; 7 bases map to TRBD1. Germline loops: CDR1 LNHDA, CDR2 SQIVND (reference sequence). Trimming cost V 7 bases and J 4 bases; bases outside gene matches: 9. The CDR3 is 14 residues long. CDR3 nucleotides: TGTGCCAGTACGTCAGGGGGGCTTACCTATGGCTACACCTTC. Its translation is CASTSGGLTYGYTF.

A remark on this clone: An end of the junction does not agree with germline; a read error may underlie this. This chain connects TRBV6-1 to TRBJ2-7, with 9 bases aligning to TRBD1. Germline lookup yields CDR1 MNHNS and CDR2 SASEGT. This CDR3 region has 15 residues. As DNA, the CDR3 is TGTGCCATCAGTGAAGGGACAGGGAACTCCTACGAGCAGTACTTC. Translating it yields CAISEGTGNSYEQYF.

Here the CDR3 DNA reads TGTGCCAGCAGTTTAATACAGGGGGCACGCACTGAAGCTTTCTTT. It codes for CASSLIQGARTEAFF. The V gene is TRBV28, the J gene TRBJ1-1; 9 nucleotides align to TRBD1. CDR3 length: 15 amino acids. Germline V lookup: CDR1 MDHEN, CDR2 SYDVKM. Losses at the gene ends were 2 bases for V and 4 bases for J; bases not matched to a gene: 5.

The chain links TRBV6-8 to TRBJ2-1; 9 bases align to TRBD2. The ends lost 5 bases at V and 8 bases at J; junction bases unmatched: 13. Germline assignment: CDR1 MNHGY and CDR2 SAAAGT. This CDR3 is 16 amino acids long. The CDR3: CASSAGFSGGGHEQFF. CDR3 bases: TGTGCCAGCAGTGCCGGGTTTAGCGGGGGAGGCCATGAGCAGTTCTTC.

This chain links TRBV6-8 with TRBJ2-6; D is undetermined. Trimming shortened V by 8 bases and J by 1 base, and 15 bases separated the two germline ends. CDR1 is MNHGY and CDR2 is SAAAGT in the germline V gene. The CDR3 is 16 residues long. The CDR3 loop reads CASGLWRWSGANVLTF. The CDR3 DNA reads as TGTGCCAGCGGGCTATGGCGCTGGTCTGGGGCCAACGTCCTGACTTTC.

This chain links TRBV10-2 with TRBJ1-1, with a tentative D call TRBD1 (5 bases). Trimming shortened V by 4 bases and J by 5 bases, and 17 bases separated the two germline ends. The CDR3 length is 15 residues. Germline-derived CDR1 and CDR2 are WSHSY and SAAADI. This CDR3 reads CASSGVSGVWTEAFF. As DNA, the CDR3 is TGCGCCAGCAGTGGGGTATCGGGGGTTTGGACTGAAGCTTTCTTT.

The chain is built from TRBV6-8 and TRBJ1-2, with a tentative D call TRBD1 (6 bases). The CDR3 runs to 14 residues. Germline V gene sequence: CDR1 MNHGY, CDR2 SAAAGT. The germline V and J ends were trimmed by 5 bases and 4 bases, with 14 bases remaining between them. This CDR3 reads CASSVGRGSYGYTF. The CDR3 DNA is TGTGCCAGCAGTGTCGGCAGGGGAAGCTATGGCTACACCTTC.

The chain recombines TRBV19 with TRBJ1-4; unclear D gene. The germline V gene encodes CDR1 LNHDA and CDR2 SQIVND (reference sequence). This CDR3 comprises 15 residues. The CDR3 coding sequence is TGTGCGTCGATGCGGGGAGGTTCAACTAATGAAAAACTGTTTTTT. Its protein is CASMRGGSTNEKLFF.

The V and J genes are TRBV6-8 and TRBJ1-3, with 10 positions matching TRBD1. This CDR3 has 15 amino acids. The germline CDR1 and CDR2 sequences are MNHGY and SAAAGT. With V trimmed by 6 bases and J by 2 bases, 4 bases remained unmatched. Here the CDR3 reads CASSGGTGAGNTIYF. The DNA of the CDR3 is TGTGCCAGCAGCGGGGGGACAGGGGCTGGAAACACCATATATTTT.

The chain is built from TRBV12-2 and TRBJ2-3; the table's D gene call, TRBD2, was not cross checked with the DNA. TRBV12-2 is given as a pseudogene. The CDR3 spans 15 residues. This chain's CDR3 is CASKTRGASTDTQYF. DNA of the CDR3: TGTGCCAGTAAAACGCGGGGGGCCAGCACAGATACGCAGTATTTT.

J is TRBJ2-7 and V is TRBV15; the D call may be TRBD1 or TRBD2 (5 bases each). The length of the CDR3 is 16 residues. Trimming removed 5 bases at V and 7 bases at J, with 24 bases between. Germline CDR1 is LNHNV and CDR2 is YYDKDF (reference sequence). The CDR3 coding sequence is TGTGCCACCAGCTTACGAGCAAGCCGGGGCTCGGCGGAGCAGTACTTC. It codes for CATSLRASRGSAEQYF.

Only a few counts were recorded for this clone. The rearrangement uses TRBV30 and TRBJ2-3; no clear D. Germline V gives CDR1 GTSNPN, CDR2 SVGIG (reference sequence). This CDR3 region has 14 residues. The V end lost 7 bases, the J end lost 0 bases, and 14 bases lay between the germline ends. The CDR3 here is CAYRQVPSTDTQYF. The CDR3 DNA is TGTGCCTACCGACAAGTTCCTAGCACAGATACGCAGTATTTT.

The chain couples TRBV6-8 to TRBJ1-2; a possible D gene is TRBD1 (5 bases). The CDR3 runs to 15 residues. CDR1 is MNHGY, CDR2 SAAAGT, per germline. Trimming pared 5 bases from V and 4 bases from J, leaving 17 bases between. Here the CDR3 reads CASSVNPGDTYGYTF. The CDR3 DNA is TGTGCCAGCAGTGTTAACCCGGGGGATACCTATGGCTACACCTTC.

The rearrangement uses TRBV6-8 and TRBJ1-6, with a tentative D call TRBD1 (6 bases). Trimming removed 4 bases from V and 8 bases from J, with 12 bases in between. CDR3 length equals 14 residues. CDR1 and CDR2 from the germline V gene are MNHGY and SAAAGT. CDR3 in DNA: TGTGCCAGCAGTTGGAGGGGGATCTATTCACCCCTCCACTTT. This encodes CASSWRGIYSPLHF.

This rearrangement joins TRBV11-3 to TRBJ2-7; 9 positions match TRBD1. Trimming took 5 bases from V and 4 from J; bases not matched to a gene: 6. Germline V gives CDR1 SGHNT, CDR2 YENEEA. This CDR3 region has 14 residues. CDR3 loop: CASSPGGTGYEQYF. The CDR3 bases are TGTGCCAGCAGCCCCGGCGGGACAGGGTACGAGCAGTACTTC. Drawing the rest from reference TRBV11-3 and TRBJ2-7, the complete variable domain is EAGVVQSPRYKIIEKKQPVAFWCNPISGHNTLYWYLQNLGQGPELLIRYENEEAVDDSQLPKDRFSAERLKGVDSTLKIQPAELGDSAVYLCASSPGGTGYEQYFGPGTRLTVT.

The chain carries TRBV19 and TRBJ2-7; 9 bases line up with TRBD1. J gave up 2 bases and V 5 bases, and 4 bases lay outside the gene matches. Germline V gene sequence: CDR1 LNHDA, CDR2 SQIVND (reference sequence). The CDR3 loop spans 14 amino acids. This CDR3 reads CASSLGQGTYEQYF. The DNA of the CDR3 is TGTGCCAGTAGTTTAGGACAGGGGACCTACGAGCAGTACTTC.

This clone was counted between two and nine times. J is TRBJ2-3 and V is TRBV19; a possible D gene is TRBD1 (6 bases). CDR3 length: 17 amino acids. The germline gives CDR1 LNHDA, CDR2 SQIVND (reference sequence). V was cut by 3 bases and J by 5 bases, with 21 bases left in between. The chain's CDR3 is CASSISSQGGNRDTQYF. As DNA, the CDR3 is TGTGCCAGTAGTATTTCCTCACAGGGCGGTAACAGAGATACGCAGTATTTT.

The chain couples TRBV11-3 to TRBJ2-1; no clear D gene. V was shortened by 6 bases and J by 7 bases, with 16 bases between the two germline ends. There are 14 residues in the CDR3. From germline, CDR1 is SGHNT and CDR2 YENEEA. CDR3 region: CASSQASRWNEQFF. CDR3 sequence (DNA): TGTGCCAGCAGTCAAGCCAGTAGGTGGAATGAGCAGTTCTTC.